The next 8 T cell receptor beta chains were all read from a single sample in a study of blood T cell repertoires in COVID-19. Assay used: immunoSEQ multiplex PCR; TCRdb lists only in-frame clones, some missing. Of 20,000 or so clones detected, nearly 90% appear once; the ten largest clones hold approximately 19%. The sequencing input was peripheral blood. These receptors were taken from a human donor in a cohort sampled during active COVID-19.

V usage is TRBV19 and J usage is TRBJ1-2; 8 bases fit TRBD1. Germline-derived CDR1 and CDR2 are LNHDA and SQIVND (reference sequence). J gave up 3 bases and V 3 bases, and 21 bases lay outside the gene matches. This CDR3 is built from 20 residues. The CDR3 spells CASSIGDLGGTGGGDYGYTF. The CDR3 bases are TGTGCCAGTAGTATTGGGGACCTGGGAGGCACAGGGGGGGGCGACTATGGCTACACCTTC.

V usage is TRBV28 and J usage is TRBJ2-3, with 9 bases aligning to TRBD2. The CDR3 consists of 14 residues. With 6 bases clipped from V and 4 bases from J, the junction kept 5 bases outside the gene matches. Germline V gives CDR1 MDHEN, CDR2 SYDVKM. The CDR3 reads CASSLAGVADTQYF. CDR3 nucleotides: TGTGCCAGCAGCTTAGCGGGAGTGGCAGATACGCAGTATTTT.

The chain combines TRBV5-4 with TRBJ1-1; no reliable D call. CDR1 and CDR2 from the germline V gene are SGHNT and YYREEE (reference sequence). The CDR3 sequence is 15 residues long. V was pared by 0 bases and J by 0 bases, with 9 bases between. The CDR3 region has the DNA TGTGCCAGCAGCTTGGAACAGCTAATGAACACTGAAGCTTTCTTT. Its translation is CASSLEQLMNTEAFF.

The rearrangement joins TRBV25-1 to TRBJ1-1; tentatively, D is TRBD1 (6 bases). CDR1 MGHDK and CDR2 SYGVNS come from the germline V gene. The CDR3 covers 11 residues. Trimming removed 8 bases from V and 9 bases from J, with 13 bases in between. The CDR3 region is CASGARDKAFF. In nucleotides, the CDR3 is TGTGCCAGCGGGGCCCGGGACAAAGCTTTCTTT.

The CDR3 region has the DNA TGTGCCAGCAGCCCGAGGTGGGACAGGGTGTACGAGCAGTACTTC. Protein product: CASSPRWDRVYEQYF. The chain combines TRBV5-6 with TRBJ2-7, with 9 bases identical to TRBD1. Germline CDR1 SGHDT, CDR2 YYEEEE. This CDR3 comprises 15 residues. The V gene end was trimmed by 4 bases and the J gene end by 4 bases; junction bases not matched to a gene: 9.

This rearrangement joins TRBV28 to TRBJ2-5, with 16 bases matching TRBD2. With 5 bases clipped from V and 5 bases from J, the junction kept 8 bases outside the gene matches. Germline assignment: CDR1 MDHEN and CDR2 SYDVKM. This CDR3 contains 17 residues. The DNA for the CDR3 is TGTGCCAGCAGTCCGGGACTAGCGGGAGGGGTTGGGGAGACCCAGTACTTC. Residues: CASSPGLAGGVGETQYF.

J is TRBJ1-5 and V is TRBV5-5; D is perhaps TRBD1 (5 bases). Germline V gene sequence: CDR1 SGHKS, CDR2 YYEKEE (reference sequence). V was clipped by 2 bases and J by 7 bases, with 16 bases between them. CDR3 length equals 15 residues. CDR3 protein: CASSFTSGDGQPQHF. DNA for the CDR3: TGTGCCAGCAGCTTTACCTCGGGGGATGGGCAGCCCCAGCATTTT. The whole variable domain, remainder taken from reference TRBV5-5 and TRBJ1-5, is DAGVTQSPTHLIKTRGQQVTLRCSPISGHKSVSWYQQVLGQGPQFIFQYYEKEERGRGNFPDRFSARQFPNYSSELNVNALLLGDSALYLCASSFTSGDGQPQHFGDGTRLSIL.

The CDR3 protein is CARIKMNRVTGELFF. The DNA of the CDR3 is TGCGCCAGAATAAAAATGAACAGGGTCACCGGGGAGCTGTTTTTT. This chain joins TRBV10-2 and TRBJ2-2; the D gene is possibly TRBD1 (6 bases). This CDR3 is 15 amino acids long. CDR1 is WSHSY, CDR2 SAAADI, per germline. The V and J ends lost 9 bases and 4 bases respectively, with 18 bases between them.